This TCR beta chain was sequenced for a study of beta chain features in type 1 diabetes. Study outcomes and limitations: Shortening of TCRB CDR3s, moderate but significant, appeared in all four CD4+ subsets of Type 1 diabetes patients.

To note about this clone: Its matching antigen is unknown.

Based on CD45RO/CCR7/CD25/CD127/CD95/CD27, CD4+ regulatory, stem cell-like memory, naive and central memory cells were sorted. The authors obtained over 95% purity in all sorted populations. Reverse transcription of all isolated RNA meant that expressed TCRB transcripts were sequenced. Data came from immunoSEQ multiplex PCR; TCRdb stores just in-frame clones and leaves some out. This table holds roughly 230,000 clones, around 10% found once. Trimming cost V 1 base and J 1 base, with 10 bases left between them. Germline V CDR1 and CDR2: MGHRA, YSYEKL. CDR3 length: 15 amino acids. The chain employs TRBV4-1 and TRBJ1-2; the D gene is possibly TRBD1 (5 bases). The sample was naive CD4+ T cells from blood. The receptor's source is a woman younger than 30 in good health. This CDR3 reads CASSQAQGDNYGYTF. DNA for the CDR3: TGCGCCAGCAGCCAAGCCCAAGGGGATAACTATGGCTACACCTTC.